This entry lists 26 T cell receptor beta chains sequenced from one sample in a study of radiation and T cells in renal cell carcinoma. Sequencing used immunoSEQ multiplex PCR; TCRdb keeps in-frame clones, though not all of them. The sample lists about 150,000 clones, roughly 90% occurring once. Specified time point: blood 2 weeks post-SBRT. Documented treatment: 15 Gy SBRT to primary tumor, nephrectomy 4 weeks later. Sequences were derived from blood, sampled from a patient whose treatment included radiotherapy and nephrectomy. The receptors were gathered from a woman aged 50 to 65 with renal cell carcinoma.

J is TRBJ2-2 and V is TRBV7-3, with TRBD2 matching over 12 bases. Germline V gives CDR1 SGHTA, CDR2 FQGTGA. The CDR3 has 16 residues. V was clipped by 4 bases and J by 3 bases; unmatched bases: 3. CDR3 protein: CASSSLAGGYTGELFF. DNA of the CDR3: TGTGCCAGCAGCTCCCTAGCGGGGGGGTACACCGGGGAGCTGTTTTTT. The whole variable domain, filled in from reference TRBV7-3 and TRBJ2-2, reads GAGVSQTPSNKVTEKGKYVELRCDPISGHTALYWYRQSLGQGPEFLIYFQGTGAADDSGLPNDRFFAVRPEGSVSTLKIQRTERGDSAVYLCASSSLAGGYTGELFFGEGSRLTVL.

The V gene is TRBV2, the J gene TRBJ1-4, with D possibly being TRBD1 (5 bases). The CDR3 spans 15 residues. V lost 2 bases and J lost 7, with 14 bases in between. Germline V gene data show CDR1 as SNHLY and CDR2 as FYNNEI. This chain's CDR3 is CASSEMWGIGEKLFF. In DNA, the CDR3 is TGTGCCAGCAGTGAAATGTGGGGGATTGGTGAAAAACTGTTTTTT.

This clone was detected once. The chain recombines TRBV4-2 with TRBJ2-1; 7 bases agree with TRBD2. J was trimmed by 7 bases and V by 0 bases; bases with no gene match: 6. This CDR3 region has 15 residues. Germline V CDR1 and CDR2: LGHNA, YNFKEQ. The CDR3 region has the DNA TGTGCCAGCAGCCAAGAGGCTAGCGGTTCGAATGAGCAGTTCTTC. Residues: CASSQEASGSNEQFF.

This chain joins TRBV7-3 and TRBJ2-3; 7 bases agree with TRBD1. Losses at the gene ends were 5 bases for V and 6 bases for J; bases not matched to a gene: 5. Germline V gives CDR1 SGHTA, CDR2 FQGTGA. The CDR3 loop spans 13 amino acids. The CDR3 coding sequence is TGTGCCAGCAGCCGAACAGGGGATGATACGCAGTATTTT. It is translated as CASSRTGDDTQYF.

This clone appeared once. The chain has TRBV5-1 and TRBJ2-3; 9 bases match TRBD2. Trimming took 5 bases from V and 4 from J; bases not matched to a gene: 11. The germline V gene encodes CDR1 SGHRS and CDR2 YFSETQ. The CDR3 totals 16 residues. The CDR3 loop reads CASRAFSGGVPDTQYF. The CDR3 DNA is TGCGCCAGCAGGGCCTTTAGCGGGGGCGTTCCAGATACGCAGTATTTT.

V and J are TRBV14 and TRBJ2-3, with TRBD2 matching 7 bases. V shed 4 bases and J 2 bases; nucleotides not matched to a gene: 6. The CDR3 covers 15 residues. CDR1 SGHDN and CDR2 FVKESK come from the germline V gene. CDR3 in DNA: TGTGCCAGCAGCCCCCCTAGCGGATACACAGATACGCAGTATTTT. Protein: CASSPPSGYTDTQYF.

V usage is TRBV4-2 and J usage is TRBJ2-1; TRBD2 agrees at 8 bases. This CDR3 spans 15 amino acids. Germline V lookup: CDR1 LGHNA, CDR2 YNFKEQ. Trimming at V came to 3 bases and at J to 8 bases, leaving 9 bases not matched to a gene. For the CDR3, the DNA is TGTGCCAGCAGCCAGGGGGCTAGCGGGCGGGATGAGCAGTTCTTC. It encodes CASSQGASGRDEQFF.

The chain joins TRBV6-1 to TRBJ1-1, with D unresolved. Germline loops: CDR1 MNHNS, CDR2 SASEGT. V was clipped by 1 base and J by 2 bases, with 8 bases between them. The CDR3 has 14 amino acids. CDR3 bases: TGTGCCAGCAGTGAAGGGCCGGCAAACACTGAAGCTTTCTTT. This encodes CASSEGPANTEAFF.

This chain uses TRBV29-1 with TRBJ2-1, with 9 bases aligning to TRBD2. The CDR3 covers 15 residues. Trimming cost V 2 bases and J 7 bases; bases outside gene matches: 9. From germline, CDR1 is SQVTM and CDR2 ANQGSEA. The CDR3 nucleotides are TGCAGCGTTGAATCGGTCGCGGGGGGGCTTAATGAGCAGTTCTTC. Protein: CSVESVAGGLNEQFF.

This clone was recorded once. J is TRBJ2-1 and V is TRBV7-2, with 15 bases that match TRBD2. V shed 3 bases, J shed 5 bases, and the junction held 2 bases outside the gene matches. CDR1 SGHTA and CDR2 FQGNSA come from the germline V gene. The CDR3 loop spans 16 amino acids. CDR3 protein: CASSLGLAGGHNEQFF. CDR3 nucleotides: TGTGCCAGCAGCTTGGGACTAGCGGGGGGTCACAATGAGCAGTTCTTC.

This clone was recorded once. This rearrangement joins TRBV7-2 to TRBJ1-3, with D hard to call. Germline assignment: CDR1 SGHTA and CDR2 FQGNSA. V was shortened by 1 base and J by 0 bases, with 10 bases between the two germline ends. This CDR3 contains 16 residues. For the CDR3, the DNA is TGTGCCAGCAGCTTAGTGGGTACAAGCTCTGGAAACACCATATATTTT. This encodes CASSLVGTSSGNTIYF.

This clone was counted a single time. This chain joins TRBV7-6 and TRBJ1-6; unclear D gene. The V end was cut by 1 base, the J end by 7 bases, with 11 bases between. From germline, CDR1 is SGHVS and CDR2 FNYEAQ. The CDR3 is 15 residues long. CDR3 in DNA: TGTGCCAGCAGCTTAGATGAGGGAAAGAATTCACCCCTCCACTTT. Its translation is CASSLDEGKNSPLHF. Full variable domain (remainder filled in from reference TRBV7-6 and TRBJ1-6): GAGVSQSPRYKVTKRGQDVALRCDPISGHVSLYWYRQALGQGPEFLTYFNYEAQQDKSGLPNDRFSAERPEGSISTLTIQRTEQRDSAMYRCASSLDEGKNSPLHFGNGTRLTVT.

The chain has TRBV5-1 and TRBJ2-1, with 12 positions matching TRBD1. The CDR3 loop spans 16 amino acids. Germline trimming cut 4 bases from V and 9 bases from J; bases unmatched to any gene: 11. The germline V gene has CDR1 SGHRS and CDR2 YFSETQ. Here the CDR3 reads CASSRTGTGGRVEQFF. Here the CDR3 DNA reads TGCGCCAGCAGCCGAACCGGGACAGGGGGCAGGGTTGAGCAGTTCTTC.

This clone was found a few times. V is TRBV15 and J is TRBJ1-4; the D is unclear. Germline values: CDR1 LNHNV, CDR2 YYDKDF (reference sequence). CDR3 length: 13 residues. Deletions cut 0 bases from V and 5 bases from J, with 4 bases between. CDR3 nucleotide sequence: TGTGCCACCAGCAGAGACATAAATGAAAAACTGTTTTTT. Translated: CATSRDINEKLFF.

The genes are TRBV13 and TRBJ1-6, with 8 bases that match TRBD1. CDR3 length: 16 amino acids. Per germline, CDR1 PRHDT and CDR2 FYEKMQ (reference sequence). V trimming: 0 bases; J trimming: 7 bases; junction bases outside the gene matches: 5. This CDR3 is CASSLGGQGMNSPLHF. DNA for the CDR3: TGTGCCAGCAGCTTAGGCGGACAGGGAATGAATTCACCCCTCCACTTT.

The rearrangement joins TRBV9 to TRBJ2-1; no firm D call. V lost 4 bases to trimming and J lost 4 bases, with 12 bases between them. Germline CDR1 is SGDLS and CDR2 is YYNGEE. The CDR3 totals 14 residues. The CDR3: CASSLPPPYNEQFF. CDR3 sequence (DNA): TGTGCCAGCAGCCTTCCGCCACCTTACAATGAGCAGTTCTTC.

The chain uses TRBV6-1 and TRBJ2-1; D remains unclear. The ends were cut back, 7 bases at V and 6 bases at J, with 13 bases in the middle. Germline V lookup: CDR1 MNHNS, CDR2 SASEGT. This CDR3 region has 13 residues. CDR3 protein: CASTPSGFNEQFF. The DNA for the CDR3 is TGTGCCAGCACACCCTCCGGCTTCAATGAGCAGTTCTTC.

In nucleotides, the CDR3 is TGTGCCAGCAGCTTCACCCGGGACAGGGAATCCTACAATGAGCAGTTCTTC. It is translated as CASSFTRDRESYNEQFF. The chain carries TRBV7-6 and TRBJ2-1; 9 bases align to TRBD1. CDR3 length: 17 amino acids. The V segment lost 3 bases and the J segment 1 base; nucleotides outside the gene matches: 7. Germline V CDR1 and CDR2: SGHVS, FNYEAQ. The complete variable domain, with remaining parts taken from reference TRBV7-6 and TRBJ2-1, reads GAGVSQSPRYKVTKRGQDVALRCDPISGHVSLYWYRQALGQGPEFLTYFNYEAQQDKSGLPNDRFSAERPEGSISTLTIQRTEQRDSAMYRCASSFTRDRESYNEQFFGPGTRLTVL.

CDR3 in DNA: TGCGCCAGCAGCTTGGTAGCGGCCTCATTGGTAAACGACAATGAGCAGTTCTTC. It translates to CASSLVAASLVNDNEQFF. The J gene is TRBJ2-1, the V gene TRBV5-1; D may be TRBD2 (6 bases). V shed 0 bases and J shed 5 bases, with 21 bases lying between them. The CDR3 has 18 amino acids. The germline CDR1 and CDR2 sequences are SGHRS and YFSETQ.

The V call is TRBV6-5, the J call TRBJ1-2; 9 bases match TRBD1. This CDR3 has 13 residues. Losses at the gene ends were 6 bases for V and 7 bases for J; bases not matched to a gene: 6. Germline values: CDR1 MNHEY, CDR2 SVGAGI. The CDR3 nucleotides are TGTGCCAGCAGGACAACAGGGGGCCGTGGCTACACCTTC. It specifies CASRTTGGRGYTF.

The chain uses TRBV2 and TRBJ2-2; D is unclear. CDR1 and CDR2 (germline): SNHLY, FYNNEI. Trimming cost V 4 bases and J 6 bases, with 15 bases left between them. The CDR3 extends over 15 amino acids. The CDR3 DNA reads TGTGCCAGCAGTGCATTCCATCCTCGCTCCGGGGAGCTGTTTTTT. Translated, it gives CASSAFHPRSGELFF.

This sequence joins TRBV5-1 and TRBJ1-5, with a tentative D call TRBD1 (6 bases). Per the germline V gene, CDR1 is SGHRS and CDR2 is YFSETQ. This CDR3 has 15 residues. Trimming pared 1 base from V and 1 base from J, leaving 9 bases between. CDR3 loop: CASSLRGASNQPQHF. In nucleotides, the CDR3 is TGCGCCAGCAGCTTGCGGGGGGCAAGCAATCAGCCCCAGCATTTT.

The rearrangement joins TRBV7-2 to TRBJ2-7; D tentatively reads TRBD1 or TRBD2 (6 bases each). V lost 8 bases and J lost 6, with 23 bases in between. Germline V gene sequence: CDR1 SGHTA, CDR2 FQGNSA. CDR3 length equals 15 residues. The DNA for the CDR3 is TGTGCCAGCCAATCTAGCCGGGGGCAGGGGTTCGAGCAGTACTTC. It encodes CASQSSRGQGFEQYF.

This CDR3 is CASSPPANSPLHF. CDR3 DNA sequence: TGTGCCAGCAGCCCCCCGGCGAATTCACCCCTCCACTTT. The chain has TRBV7-9 and TRBJ1-6; no firm D call. The CDR3 spans 13 residues. Per germline, CDR1 SEHNR and CDR2 FQNEAQ (reference sequence). Trimming removed 5 bases at V and 7 bases at J, with 9 bases between. Drawing the rest from reference TRBV7-9 and TRBJ1-6, the complete variable domain is DTGVSQNPRHKITKRGQNVTFRCDPISEHNRLYWYRQTLGQGPEFLTYFQNEAQLEKSRLLSDRFSAERPKGSFSTLEIQRTEQGDSAMYLCASSPPANSPLHFGNGTRLTVT.

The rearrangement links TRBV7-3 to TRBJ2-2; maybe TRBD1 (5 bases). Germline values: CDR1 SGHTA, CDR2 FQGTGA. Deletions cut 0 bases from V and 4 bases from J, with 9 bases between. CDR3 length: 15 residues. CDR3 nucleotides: TGTGCCAGCAGCTTAACAGGGGCTGTCACCGGGGAGCTGTTTTTT. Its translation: CASSLTGAVTGELFF.

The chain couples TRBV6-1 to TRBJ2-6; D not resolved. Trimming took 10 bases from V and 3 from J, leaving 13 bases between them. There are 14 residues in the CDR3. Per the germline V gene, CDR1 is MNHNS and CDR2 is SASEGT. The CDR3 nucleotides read TGTGCCATCCTACCCCAAAATGGGGCCAACGTCCTGACTTTC. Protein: CAILPQNGANVLTF.